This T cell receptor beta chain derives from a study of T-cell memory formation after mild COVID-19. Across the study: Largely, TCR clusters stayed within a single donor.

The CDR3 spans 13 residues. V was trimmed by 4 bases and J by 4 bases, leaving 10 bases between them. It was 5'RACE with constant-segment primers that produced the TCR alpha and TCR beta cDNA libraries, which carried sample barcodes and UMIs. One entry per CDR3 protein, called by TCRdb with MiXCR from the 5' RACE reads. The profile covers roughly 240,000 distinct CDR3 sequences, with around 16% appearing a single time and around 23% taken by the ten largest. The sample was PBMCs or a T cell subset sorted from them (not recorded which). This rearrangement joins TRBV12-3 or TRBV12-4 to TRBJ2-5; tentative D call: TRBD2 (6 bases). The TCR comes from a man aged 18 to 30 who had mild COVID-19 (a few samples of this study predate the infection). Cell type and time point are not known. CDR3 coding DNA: TGTGCCAGCAGTTCGGAGGGGCGAGAGACCCAGTACTTC. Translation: CASSSEGRETQYF.